This T cell receptor beta chain was documented in a study of cytomegalovirus exposure and HLA in healthy donors. Study-wide results and caveats: Some public TCRs appeared in many individuals, while most sequences were rare. No immune exposure information besides CMV serostatus was available. Researchers reported in a later analysis that common viral pathogens appeared linked to several top clusters. Later work found that TCR association rates differed between HLA loci; DRB1 had the most and HLA-C the fewest.

Notes on this clone: What it binds is not known.

PCR was performed using 60 Vbeta and 13 Jbeta primers. Assay used: immunoSEQ multiplex PCR; TCRdb lists only in-frame clones, some missing. The data hold about 190,000 clones, with about 89% observed a single time. Trimming cost V 2 bases and J 4 bases, with 12 bases left between them. Germline V gene data show CDR1 as MNHNY and CDR2 as SVGAGI (reference sequence). The CDR3 runs to 15 residues. The rearrangement uses TRBV6-6 and TRBJ1-3; D is unclear. Sequenced: PBMCs. The clonotype originates from a man younger than 45 in good health and CMV-seronegative. CDR3 sequence: CASSYPRSVGNTIYF. Written as DNA, the CDR3 is TGTGCCAGCAGTTACCCCCGGTCGGTCGGAAACACCATATATTTT.